Listed here are 27 T cell receptor beta chains from one sample, sequenced in a study of T cell repertoires in cytomegalovirus infection. Their antigens remain unidentified. TCRdb re-called the reads through MiXCR, storing one row per CDR3 protein. The table records about 830,000 distinct CDR3 sequences, 32% of them present only once. The material sequenced was cultured CD8+ T cells from PBMCs, taken from culture after CMV antigen stimulation. Every receptor here comes from a human donor in good health (CMV status not recorded). Some clones in this sample may be carry-over from other donors' samples.

A remark on this clonotype: At one of its ends the junction is not consistent with the germline gene, which may arise from a read error. The rearrangement joins TRBV7-9 to TRBJ1-1; D gene ambiguous. CDR3 size: 11 residues. In germline, CDR1 is SEHNR, CDR2 FQNEAQ (reference sequence). The CDR3 region is CVSSRGSEAFF. CDR3 coding DNA: TGTGTCAGCAGCCGAGGGTCTGAAGCTTTCTTT.

The sample holds many counts of this clonotype. V usage is TRBV7-2 and J usage is TRBJ1-5; possibly TRBD1 for D (5 bases). Per the germline V gene, CDR1 is SGHTA and CDR2 is FQGNSA. Trimming removed 3 bases from V and 2 bases from J, with 17 bases in between. The CDR3 contains 17 residues. The CDR3: CASSFDPRGVGNQPQHF. The CDR3 nucleotides read TGTGCCAGCAGCTTTGACCCTCGGGGGGTCGGCAATCAGCCCCAGCATTTT.

As to this clonotype: An end of the junction does not agree with germline; a read error may underlie this. The CDR3 DNA reads TGTGCCAACAGTTACGCGGGGGGAGCCACAGATACGCAGTATTTT. Translating gives CANSYAGGATDTQYF. The V call is TRBV6-6, the J call TRBJ2-3, with 8 bases matching TRBD2. Germline V gene sequence: CDR1 MNHNY, CDR2 SVGAGI (reference sequence). The CDR3 runs to 15 residues.

In this sample, this clonotype turned up a few times. The rearrangement joins TRBV28 to TRBJ2-3; 7 bases are shared with TRBD2. Trimming took 3 bases from V and 1 from J; bases not matched to a gene: 7. The CDR3 is 16 residues long. The germline V gene encodes CDR1 MDHEN and CDR2 SYDVKM. CDR3 protein: CASSFPLRGGTDTQYF. The CDR3 bases are TGTGCCAGCAGTTTTCCCCTCCGGGGGGGCACAGATACGCAGTATTTT.

The CDR3 loop reads CSVLQGGYGYTF. In nucleotides, the CDR3 is TGCAGCGTTTTACAGGGAGGCTATGGCTACACCTTC. The J gene is TRBJ1-2, the V gene TRBV29-1, with a possible D match to TRBD1 (6 bases). Germline-derived CDR1 and CDR2 are SQVTM and ANQGSEA. The V and J ends lost 5 bases and 4 bases respectively, with 11 bases between them. The CDR3 runs 12 residues.

V and J are TRBV12-5 and TRBJ1-5; D ambiguous. The CDR3 is made up of 16 amino acids. Germline V gene lookup returns CDR1 LGHNT and CDR2 FRNRAP. The V and J ends lost 0 bases and 9 bases respectively, with 18 bases between them. CDR3 amino acids: CASGLVSPAEGSPQHF. For the CDR3, the DNA is TGTGCTAGTGGTTTGGTATCGCCCGCGGAAGGGTCGCCCCAGCATTTT.

This clonotype has more than one count but fewer than ten. This chain joins TRBV7-8 and TRBJ2-1, with D perhaps given as TRBD1 or TRBD2 (6 bases each). The germline CDR1 and CDR2 sequences are SGHVS and FQNEAQ. CDR3 length: 12 amino acids. V dropped 3 bases and J dropped 10 bases, with 10 bases sitting between them. CDR3 sequence (DNA): TGTGCCAGCAGCTTTGGAGGGGGGGAGCAGTTCTTC. Translated: CASSFGGGEQFF.

The V gene is TRBV7-8, the J gene TRBJ2-5; no reliable D call. Trimming stripped 6 bases from V and 2 bases from J, with 13 bases between. Germline V gene data show CDR1 as SGHVS and CDR2 as FQNEAQ. The CDR3 sequence is 14 residues long. CDR3 protein: CASRPSYIQETQYF. Written as DNA, the CDR3 is TGTGCCAGCAGACCCTCATATATACAAGAGACCCAGTACTTC.

This chain connects TRBV5-4 to TRBJ2-1, with 9 bases identical to TRBD2. The CDR3 consists of 15 residues. Germline assignment: CDR1 SGHNT and CDR2 YYREEE (reference sequence). V shed 3 bases, J shed 6 bases, and the junction held 7 bases outside the gene matches. CDR3 sequence reads: CASSSSSGAPNEQFF. CDR3 nucleotide sequence: TGTGCCAGCAGCTCCTCTAGCGGGGCCCCCAATGAGCAGTTCTTC.

This clonotype was seen many times. The chain links TRBV12-3 or TRBV12-4 to TRBJ2-1, with 10 bases aligning to TRBD2. The CDR3 is 15 amino acids. The junction had 10 bases not matched to a gene; V was cut back by 5 bases and J by 9 bases. CDR3 sequence reads: CASSPIERLAGEQFF. The CDR3 bases are TGTGCCAGCAGTCCAATCGAACGACTAGCGGGTGAGCAGTTCTTC.

This clonotype was counted at least ten times. The rearrangement joins TRBV4-3 to TRBJ2-3; tentatively, D is TRBD1 (5 bases). The V gene lost 4 bases and the J gene lost 0 bases, with 11 bases spanning the gap. The CDR3 extends over 15 amino acids. Germline assignment: CDR1 LGHNA and CDR2 YSLEER. The CDR3 DNA follows: TGCGCCAGCAGCCTCAGGGTGGCTAGCACAGATACGCAGTATTTT. This gives the protein CASSLRVASTDTQYF.

This clonotype was recorded a few times. J is TRBJ2-3 and V is TRBV28; no clear D. The germline V gene has CDR1 MDHEN and CDR2 SYDVKM. The CDR3 runs 15 residues. Trimming left V 5 bases short and J 0 bases short, with 12 bases between. For the CDR3, the DNA is TGTGCCAGCAGTATTGGGGTAGCCAGCACAGATACGCAGTATTTT. Protein sequence: CASSIGVASTDTQYF.

This clonotype has only a few counts. This rearrangement joins TRBV11-2 to TRBJ2-7; TRBD1 aligns across 10 bases. Germline V gives CDR1 SGHAT, CDR2 FQNNGV. The V gene end was trimmed by 5 bases and the J gene end by 6 bases; junction bases not matched to a gene: 10. The CDR3 runs to 15 residues. The DNA for the CDR3 is TGTGCCAGCAGCCCCGGGGGACAGGGGAGTCTCGAGCAGTACGTC. Translated: CASSPGGQGSLEQYV.

This clonotype came up a few times. The chain employs TRBV27 and TRBJ2-5, with 9 nucleotides matching TRBD1. The CDR3 consists of 15 residues. Trimming took 5 bases from V and 1 from J; bases not matched to a gene: 5. The germline CDR1 and CDR2 sequences are MNHEY and SMNVEV (reference sequence). For the CDR3, the DNA is TGTGCCAGCAGTGGGACAGGGCCCTCCCAAGAGACCCAGTACTTC. This translates into CASSGTGPSQETQYF.

The chain uses TRBV11-2 and TRBJ2-1, with 9 nucleotides matching TRBD2. Trimming took 6 bases from V and 7 from J; bases not matched to a gene: 10. This CDR3 contains 15 residues. CDR1 is SGHAT and CDR2 is FQNNGV in the germline V gene. The CDR3 coding sequence is TGTGCCAGCAGACCGACTAGCGGCAGGGTTAATGAGCAGTTCTTC. It encodes CASRPTSGRVNEQFF. Using reference TRBV11-2 and TRBJ2-1 for the parts outside the CDR3, the full variable domain is EAGVAQSPRYKIIEKRQSVAFWCNPISGHATLYWYQQILGQGPKLLIQFQNNGVVDDSQLPKDRFSAERLKGVDSTLKIQPAKLEDSAVYLCASRPTSGRVNEQFFGPGTRLTVL.

A few counts support this clonotype. The gene calls are TRBV6-2 or TRBV6-3 and TRBJ2-1; D gene unclear. Deletions cut 5 bases from V and 4 bases from J, with 18 bases between. CDR3 length equals 16 residues. The germline gives CDR1 MNHEY, CDR2 SVGEGT. In DNA form, the CDR3 reads TGTGCCAGCAGTCCCCTCAGAATAAGTTTGTACAATGAGCAGTTCTTC. This gives the protein CASSPLRISLYNEQFF.

In its sample, this clonotype was seen a few times. This CDR3 reads CAISDPSSYNEQFF. CDR3 bases: TGTGCCATCAGTGATCCCAGCTCCTACAATGAGCAGTTCTTC. The chain recombines TRBV10-3 with TRBJ2-1, with D unresolved. V shed 3 bases and J shed 0 bases, with 6 bases lying between them. The germline V gene encodes CDR1 ENHRY and CDR2 SYGVKD. This CDR3 has 14 residues.

This clonotype was detected only a few times. The rearrangement joins TRBV7-2 to TRBJ1-2, with TRBD1 identical over 10 bases. Germline CDR1 and CDR2: SGHTA and FQGNSA. The CDR3 sequence is 12 residues long. Trimming removed 9 bases from V and 6 bases from J; junction bases left unmatched: 4. Here the CDR3 DNA reads TGTGCCAGTTTGGGGACAGGGGATGGCTACACCTTC. It encodes CASLGTGDGYTF.

J is TRBJ2-1 and V is TRBV12-3 or TRBV12-4; D tentatively fits TRBD1 or TRBD2 (5 bases each). The V end was cut by 6 bases, the J end by 8 bases, with 17 bases between. The CDR3 covers 14 residues. CDR3 sequence: CASRAGTNLYEQFF. The CDR3 DNA reads TGTGCCAGCAGAGCCGGGACCAATTTGTATGAGCAGTTCTTC.

The gene calls are TRBV6-2 or TRBV6-3 and TRBJ1-5; D is unclear. V was clipped by 8 bases and J by 0 bases, with 11 bases between them. The CDR3 loop spans 14 amino acids. Germline V gene lookup returns CDR1 MNHEY and CDR2 SVGEGT. The CDR3 nucleotides read TGTGCCAGCCGGAGTGGATATAGCAATCAGCCCCAGCATTTT. It is translated as CASRSGYSNQPQHF.

This chain uses TRBV6-5 with TRBJ2-7; D perhaps matches TRBD1 (8 bases). The CDR3 length is 17 residues. The V end was cut by 7 bases, the J end by 4 bases, with 26 bases between. The germline V gene encodes CDR1 MNHEY and CDR2 SVGAGI. CDR3 residues: CASTSRGLGQGGYEQYF. The CDR3, as DNA: TGTGCCAGCACCAGTCGGGGACTCGGACAGGGAGGGTACGAGCAGTACTTC.

V usage is TRBV11-1 and J usage is TRBJ2-7; TRBD1 aligns across 9 bases. This CDR3 contains 15 residues. With V trimmed by 5 bases and J by 0 bases, 5 bases remained unmatched. Per the germline V gene, CDR1 is SGHAT and CDR2 is FQDESV (reference sequence). The DNA of the CDR3 is TGTGCCAGCAGCACGACAGGGGGGAGCTCCTACGAGCAGTACGTC. It translates to CASSTTGGSSYEQYV.

This clonotype was detected only a few times. The chain joins TRBV24-1 to TRBJ2-3; 13 bases are a match to TRBD2. This CDR3 is 17 amino acids long. V gave up 4 bases and J gave up 5 bases; unmatched junction bases: 8. Germline loops: CDR1 KGHDR, CDR2 SFDVKD. The CDR3 DNA follows: TGTGCCACCAGTGAGGGGACTAGCGGGGAAAGGGGAGATACGCAGTATTTT. This translates into CATSEGTSGERGDTQYF.

This chain joins TRBV6-6 and TRBJ1-5; D is ambiguous. There are 13 residues in the CDR3. The germline V gene encodes CDR1 MNHNY and CDR2 SVGAGI (reference sequence). V was clipped by 8 bases and J by 5 bases, with 13 bases between them. CDR3 DNA sequence: TGTGCCAGCGGCAATAAATGGGATCAGCCCCAGCATTTT. It specifies CASGNKWDQPQHF.

This clonotype showed up just a few times. The chain links TRBV19 to TRBJ1-5, with TRBD1 matching over 9 bases. With 6 bases clipped from V and 1 base from J, the junction kept 4 bases outside the gene matches. The germline gives CDR1 LNHDA, CDR2 SQIVND (reference sequence). The CDR3 runs to 15 residues. CDR3 in DNA: TGTGCCAGTAGCGTCGACAGGGGGAGCAATCAGCCCCAGCATTTT. Translation gives CASSVDRGSNQPQHF.

This clonotype was counted at least ten times. The chain joins TRBV7-2 to TRBJ2-3; 10 bases are shared with TRBD2. CDR1 is SGHTA and CDR2 is FQGNSA in the germline V gene. Trimming at V came to 4 bases and at J to 3 bases, leaving 4 bases not matched to a gene. This CDR3 comprises 15 residues. CDR3 DNA sequence: TGTGCCAGCAGCTCAGCGGGGGGGAGGACAGATACGCAGTATTTT. Residues: CASSSAGGRTDTQYF.

This clonotype came up a few times. The chain employs TRBV9 and TRBJ2-1; D unresolved. Germline V CDR1 and CDR2: SGDLS, YYNGEE. This CDR3 region has 15 residues. The V and J ends lost 0 bases and 7 bases respectively, with 14 bases between them. The CDR3 DNA is TGTGCCAGCAGCGTAGGAGTAGCCACGGTGAATGAGCAGTTCTTC. Protein: CASSVGVATVNEQFF.